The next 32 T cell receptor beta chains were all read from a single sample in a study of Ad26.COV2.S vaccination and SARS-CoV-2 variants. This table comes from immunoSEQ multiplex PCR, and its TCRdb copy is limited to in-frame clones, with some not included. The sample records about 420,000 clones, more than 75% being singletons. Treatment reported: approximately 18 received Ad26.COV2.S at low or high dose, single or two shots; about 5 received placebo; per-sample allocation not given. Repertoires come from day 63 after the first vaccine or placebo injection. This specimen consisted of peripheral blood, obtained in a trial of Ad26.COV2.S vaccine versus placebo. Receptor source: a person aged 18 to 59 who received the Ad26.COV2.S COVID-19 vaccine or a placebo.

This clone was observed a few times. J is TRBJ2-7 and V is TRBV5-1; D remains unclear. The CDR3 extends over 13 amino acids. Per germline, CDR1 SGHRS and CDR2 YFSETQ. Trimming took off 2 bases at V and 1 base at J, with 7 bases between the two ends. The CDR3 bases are TGCGCCAGCAGCTTTACGCCGTCCTACGAGCAGTACTTC. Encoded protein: CASSFTPSYEQYF.

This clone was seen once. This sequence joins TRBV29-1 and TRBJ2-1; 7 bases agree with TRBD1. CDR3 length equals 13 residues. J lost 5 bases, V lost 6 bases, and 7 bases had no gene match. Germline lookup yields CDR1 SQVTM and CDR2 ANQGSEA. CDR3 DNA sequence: TGCAGCGTCACCGGACAGGTCGACAATGAGCAGTTCTTC. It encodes CSVTGQVDNEQFF.

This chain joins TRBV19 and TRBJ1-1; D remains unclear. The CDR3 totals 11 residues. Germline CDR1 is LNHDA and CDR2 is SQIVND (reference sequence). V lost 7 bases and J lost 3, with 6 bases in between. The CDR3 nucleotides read TGTGCCAGTATTCGGGACACTGAAGCTTTCTTT. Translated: CASIRDTEAFF.

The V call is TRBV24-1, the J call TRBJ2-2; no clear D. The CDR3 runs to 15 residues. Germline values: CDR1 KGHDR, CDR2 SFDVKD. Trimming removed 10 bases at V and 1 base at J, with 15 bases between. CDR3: CATGDDRKNTGELFF. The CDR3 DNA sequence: TGTGCCACGGGCGACGACCGAAAGAACACCGGGGAGCTGTTTTTT.

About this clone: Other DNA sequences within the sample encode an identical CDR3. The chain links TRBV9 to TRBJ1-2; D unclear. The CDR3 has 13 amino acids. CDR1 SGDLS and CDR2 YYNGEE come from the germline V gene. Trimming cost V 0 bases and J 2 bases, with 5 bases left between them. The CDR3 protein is CASSVGANYGYTF. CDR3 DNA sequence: TGTGCCAGCAGCGTAGGGGCCAACTATGGCTACACCTTC.

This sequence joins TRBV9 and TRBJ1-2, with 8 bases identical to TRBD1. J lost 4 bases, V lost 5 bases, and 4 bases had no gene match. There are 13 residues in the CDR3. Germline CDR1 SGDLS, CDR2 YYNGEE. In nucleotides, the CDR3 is TGTGCCAGCAGAGAAACAGGGGGCTATGGCTACACCTTC. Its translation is CASRETGGYGYTF.

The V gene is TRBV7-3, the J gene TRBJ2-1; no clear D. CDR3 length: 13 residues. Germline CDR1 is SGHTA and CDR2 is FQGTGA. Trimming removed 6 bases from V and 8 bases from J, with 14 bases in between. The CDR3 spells CASRVTGTDEQFF. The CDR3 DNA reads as TGTGCCAGCAGGGTCACCGGCACGGATGAGCAGTTCTTC.

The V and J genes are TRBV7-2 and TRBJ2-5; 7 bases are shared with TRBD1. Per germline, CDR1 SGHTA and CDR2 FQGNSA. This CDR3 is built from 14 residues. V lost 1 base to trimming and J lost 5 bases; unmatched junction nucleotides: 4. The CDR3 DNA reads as TGTGCCAGCAGCTTAGAGGTCAGGGGGGAGACCCAGTACTTC. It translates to CASSLEVRGETQYF.

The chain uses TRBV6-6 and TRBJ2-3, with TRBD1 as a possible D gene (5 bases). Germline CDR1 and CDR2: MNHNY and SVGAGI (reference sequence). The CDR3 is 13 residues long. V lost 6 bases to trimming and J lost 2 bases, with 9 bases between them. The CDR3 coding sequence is TGTGCCAGCAGGGGGCGACCCACAGATACGCAGTATTTT. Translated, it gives CASRGRPTDTQYF.

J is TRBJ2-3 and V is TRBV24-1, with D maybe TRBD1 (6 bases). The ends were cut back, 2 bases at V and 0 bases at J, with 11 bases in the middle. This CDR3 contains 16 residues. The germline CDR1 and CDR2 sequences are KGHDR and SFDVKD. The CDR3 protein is CATSDSQGSSTDTQYF. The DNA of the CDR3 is TGTGCCACCAGTGATTCTCAGGGGTCCAGCACAGATACGCAGTATTTT.

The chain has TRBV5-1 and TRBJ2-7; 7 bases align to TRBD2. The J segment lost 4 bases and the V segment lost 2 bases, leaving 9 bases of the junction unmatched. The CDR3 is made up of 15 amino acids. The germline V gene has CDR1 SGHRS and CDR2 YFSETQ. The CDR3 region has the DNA TGCGCCAGCAGCTTTAGCCCTAGCGGAAATTACGAGCAGTACTTC. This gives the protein CASSFSPSGNYEQYF. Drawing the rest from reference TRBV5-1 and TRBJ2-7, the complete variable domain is KAGVTQTPRYLIKTRGQQVTLSCSPISGHRSVSWYQQTPGQGLQFLFEYFSETQRNKGNFPGRFSGRQFSNSRSEMNVSTLELGDSALYLCASSFSPSGNYEQYFGPGTRLTVT.

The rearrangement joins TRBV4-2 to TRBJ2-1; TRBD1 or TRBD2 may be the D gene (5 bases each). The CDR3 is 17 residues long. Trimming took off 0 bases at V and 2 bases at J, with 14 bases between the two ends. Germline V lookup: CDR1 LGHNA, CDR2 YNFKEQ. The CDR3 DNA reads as TGTGCCAGCAGCCAAGATAGAAGTCGGGACGCCTACAATGAGCAGTTCTTC. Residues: CASSQDRSRDAYNEQFF.

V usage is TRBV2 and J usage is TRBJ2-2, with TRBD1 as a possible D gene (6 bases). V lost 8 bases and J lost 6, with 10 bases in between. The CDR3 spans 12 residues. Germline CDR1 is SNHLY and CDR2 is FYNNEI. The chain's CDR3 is CASRQAPGELFF. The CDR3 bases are TGTGCCAGCCGACAGGCCCCCGGGGAGCTGTTTTTT.

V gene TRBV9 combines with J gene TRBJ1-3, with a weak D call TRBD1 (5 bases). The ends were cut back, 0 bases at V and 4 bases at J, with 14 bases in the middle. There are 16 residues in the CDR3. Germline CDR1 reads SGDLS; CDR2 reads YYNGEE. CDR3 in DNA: TGTGCCAGCAGCGTAGGAGCGGCAGGGAGAGGAAACACCATATATTTT. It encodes CASSVGAAGRGNTIYF.

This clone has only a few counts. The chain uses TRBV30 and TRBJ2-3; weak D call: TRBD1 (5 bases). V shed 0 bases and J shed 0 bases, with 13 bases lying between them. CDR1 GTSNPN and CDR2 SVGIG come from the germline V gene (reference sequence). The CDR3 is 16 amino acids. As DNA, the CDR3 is TGTGCCTGGAGTGTAGGACATCAAATAAGCACAGATACGCAGTATTTT. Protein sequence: CAWSVGHQISTDTQYF.

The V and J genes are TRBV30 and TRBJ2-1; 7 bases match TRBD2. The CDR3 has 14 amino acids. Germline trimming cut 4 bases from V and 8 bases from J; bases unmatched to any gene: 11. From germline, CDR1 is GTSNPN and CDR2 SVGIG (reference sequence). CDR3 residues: CAWIRGVGGDEQFF. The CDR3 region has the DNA TGTGCCTGGATCCGCGGGGTTGGGGGGGATGAGCAGTTCTTC.

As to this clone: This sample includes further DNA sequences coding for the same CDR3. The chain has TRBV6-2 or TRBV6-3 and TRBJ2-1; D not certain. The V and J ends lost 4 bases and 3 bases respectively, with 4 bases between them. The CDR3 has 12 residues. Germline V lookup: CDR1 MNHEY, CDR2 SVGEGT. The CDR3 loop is CASSLGYNEQFF. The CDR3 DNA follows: TGTGCCAGCAGTTTGGGCTACAATGAGCAGTTCTTC.

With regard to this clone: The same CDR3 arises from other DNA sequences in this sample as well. In DNA form, the CDR3 reads TGTGCCAGCAGCGCGTATAGCAATCAGCCCCAGCATTTT. It specifies CASSAYSNQPQHF. This sequence joins TRBV9 and TRBJ1-5; no clear D gene. Germline V gene sequence: CDR1 SGDLS, CDR2 YYNGEE. The ends were cut back, 3 bases at V and 0 bases at J, with 4 bases in the middle. This CDR3 has 13 amino acids.

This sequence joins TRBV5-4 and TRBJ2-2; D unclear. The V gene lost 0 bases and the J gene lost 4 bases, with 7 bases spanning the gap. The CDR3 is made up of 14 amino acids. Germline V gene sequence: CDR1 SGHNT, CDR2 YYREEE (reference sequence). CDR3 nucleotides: TGTGCCAGCAGCTTGGGGTCCCGCACCGGGGAGCTGTTTTTT. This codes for CASSLGSRTGELFF.

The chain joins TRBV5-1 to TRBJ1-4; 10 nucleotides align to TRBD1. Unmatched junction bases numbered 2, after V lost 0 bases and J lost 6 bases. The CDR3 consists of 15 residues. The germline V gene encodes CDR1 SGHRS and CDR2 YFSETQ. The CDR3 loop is CASSLEGTGDEKLFF. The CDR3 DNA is TGCGCCAGCAGCTTGGAAGGGACAGGGGATGAAAAACTGTTTTTT. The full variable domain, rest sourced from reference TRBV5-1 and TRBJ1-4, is KAGVTQTPRYLIKTRGQQVTLSCSPISGHRSVSWYQQTPGQGLQFLFEYFSETQRNKGNFPGRFSGRQFSNSRSEMNVSTLELGDSALYLCASSLEGTGDEKLFFGSGTQLSVL.

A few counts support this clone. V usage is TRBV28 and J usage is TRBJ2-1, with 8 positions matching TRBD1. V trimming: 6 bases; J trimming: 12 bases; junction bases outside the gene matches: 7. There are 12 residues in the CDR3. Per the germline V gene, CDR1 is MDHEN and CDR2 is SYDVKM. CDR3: CASRQGVIGQFF. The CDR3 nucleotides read TGTGCCAGCAGACAGGGGGTAATAGGGCAGTTCTTC.

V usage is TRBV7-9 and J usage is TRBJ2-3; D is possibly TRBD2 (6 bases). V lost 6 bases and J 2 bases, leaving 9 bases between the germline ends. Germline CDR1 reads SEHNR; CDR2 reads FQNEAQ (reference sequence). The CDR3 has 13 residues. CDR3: CASRGGPTDTQYF. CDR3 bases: TGTGCCAGCAGGGGGGGTCCCACAGATACGCAGTATTTT.

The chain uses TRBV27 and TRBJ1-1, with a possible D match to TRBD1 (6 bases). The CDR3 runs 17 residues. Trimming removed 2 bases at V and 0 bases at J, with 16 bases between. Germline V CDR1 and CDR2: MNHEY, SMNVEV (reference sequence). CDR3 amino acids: CASSLTFPGHLNTEAFF. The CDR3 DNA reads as TGTGCCAGCAGTTTAACGTTCCCGGGACACCTGAACACTGAAGCTTTCTTT.

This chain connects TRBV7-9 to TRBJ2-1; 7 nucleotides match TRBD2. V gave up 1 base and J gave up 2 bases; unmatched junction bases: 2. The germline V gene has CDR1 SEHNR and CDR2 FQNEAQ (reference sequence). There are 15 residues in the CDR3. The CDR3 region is CASSLDGGAYNEQFF. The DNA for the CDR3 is TGTGCCAGCAGCTTAGATGGGGGGGCCTACAATGAGCAGTTCTTC.

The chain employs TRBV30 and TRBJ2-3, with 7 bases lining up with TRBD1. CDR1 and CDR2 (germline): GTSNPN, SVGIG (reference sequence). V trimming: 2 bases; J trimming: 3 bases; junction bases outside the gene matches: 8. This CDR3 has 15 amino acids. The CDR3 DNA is TGTGCCTGGAGTACGACAGGGTTCGGTACAGATACGCAGTATTTT. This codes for CAWSTTGFGTDTQYF.

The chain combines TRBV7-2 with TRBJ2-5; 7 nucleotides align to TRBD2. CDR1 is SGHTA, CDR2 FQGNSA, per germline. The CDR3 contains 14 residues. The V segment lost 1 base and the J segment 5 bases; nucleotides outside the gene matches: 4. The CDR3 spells CASSLGLAVETQYF. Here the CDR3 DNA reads TGTGCCAGCAGCTTAGGACTAGCAGTGGAGACCCAGTACTTC.

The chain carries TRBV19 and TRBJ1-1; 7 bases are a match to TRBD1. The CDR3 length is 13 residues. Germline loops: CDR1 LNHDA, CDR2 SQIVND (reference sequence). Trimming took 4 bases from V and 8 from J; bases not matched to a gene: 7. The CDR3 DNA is TGTGCCAGTAGTAGTGAAGGGGGCCTGGAAGCTTTCTTT. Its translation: CASSSEGGLEAFF.

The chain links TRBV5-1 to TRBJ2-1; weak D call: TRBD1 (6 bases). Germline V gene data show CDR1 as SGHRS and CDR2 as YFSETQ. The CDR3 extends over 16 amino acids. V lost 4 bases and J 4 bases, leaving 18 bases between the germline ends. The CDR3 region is CASSPEAGERYNEQFF. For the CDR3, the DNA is TGCGCCAGCAGCCCGGAGGCAGGGGAAAGATACAATGAGCAGTTCTTC.

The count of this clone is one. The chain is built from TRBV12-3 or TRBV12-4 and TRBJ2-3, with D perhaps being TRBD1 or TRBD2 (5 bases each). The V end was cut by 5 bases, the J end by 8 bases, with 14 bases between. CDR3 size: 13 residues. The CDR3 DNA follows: TGTGCCAGCAGTCCGGGACCGACGGCTACGCAGTATTTT. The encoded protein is CASSPGPTATQYF.

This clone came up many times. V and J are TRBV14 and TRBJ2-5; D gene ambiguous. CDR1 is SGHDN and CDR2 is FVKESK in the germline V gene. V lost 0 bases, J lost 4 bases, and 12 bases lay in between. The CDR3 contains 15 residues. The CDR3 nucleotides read TGTGCCAGCAGCCAAGATTTCGGTGGTGTAGAGACCCAGTACTTC. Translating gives CASSQDFGGVETQYF.

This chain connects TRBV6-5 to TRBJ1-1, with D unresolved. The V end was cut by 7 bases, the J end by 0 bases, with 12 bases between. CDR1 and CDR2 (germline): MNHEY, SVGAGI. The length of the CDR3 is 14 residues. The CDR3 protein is CASTPAGMNTEAFF. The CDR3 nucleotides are TGTGCCAGCACCCCGGCCGGGATGAACACTGAAGCTTTCTTT.

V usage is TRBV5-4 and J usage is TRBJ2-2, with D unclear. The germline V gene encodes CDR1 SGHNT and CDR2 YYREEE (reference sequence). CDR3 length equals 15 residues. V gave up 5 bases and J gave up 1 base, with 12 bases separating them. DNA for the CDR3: TGTGCCAGCAGTTCGCGTACGCTGAACACCGGGGAGCTGTTTTTT. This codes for CASSSRTLNTGELFF. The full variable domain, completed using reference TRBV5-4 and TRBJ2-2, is ETGVTQSPTHLIKTRGQQVTLRCSSQSGHNTVSWYQQALGQGPQFIFQYYREEENGRGNFPPRFSGLQFPNYSSELNVNALELDDSALYLCASSSRTLNTGELFFGEGSRLTVL.